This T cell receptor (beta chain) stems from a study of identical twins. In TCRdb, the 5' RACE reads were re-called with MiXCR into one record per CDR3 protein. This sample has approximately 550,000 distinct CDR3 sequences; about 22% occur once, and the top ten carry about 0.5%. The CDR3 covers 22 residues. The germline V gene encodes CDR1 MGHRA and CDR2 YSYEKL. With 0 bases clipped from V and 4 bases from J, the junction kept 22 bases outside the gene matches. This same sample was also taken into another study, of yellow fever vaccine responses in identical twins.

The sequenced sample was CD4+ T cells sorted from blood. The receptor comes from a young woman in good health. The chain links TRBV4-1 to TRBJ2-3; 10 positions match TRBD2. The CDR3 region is CASSQDFRGVAGGPVSPDTQYF. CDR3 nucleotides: TGCGCCAGCAGCCAAGATTTCAGGGGGGTAGCGGGAGGCCCTGTGAGTCCAGATACGCAGTATTTT.